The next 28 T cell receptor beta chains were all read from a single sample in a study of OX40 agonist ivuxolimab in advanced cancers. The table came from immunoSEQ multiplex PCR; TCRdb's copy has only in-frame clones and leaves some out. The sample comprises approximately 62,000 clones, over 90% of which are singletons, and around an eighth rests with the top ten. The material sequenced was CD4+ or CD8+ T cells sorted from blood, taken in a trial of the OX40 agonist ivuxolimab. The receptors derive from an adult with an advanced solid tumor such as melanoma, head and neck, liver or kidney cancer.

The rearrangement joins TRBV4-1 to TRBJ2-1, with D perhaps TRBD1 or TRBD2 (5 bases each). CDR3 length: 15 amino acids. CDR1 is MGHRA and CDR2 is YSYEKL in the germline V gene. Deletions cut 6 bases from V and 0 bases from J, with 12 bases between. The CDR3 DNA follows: TGCGCCAGCAGTACCCCAGGGAGCTCCTACAATGAGCAGTTCTTC. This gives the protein CASSTPGSSYNEQFF.

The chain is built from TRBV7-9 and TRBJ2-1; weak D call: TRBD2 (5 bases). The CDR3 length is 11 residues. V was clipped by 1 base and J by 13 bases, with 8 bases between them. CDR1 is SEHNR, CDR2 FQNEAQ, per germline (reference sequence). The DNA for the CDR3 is TGTGCCAGCAGCTTAGGGACTGAACAGTTCTTC. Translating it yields CASSLGTEQFF. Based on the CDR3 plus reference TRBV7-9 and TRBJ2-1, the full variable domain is DTGVSQNPRHKITKRGQNVTFRCDPISEHNRLYWYRQTLGQGPEFLTYFQNEAQLEKSRLLSDRFSAERPKGSFSTLEIQRTEQGDSAMYLCASSLGTEQFFGPGTRLTVL.

CDR3 residues: CASSGDIGLAGGDDTQYF. CDR3 in DNA: TGTGCCAGCAGCGGAGACATAGGGCTAGCGGGGGGCGACGATACGCAGTATTTT. The V call is TRBV5-4, the J call TRBJ2-3; TRBD2 aligns across 11 bases. With 4 bases clipped from V and 6 bases from J, the junction kept 16 bases outside the gene matches. This CDR3 has 18 amino acids. Germline V gene data show CDR1 as SGHNT and CDR2 as YYREEE (reference sequence).

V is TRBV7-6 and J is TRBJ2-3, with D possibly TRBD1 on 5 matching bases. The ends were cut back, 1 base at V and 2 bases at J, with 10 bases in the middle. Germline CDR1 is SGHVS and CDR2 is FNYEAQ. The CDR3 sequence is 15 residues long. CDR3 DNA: TGTGCCAGCAGCTTAGTAGGGGCCTTCACAGATACGCAGTATTTT. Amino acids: CASSLVGAFTDTQYF.

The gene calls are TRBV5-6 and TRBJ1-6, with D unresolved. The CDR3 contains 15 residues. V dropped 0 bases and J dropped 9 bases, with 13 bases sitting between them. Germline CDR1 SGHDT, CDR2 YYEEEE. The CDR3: CASSLETGYASPLHF. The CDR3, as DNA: TGTGCCAGCAGCTTGGAAACGGGGTACGCTTCACCCCTCCACTTT.

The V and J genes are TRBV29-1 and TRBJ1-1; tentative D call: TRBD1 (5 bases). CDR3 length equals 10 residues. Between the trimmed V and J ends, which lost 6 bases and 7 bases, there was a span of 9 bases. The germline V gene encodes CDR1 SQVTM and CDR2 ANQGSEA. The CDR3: CSVGGIEAFF. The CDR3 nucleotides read TGCAGCGTGGGGGGGATTGAAGCTTTCTTT.

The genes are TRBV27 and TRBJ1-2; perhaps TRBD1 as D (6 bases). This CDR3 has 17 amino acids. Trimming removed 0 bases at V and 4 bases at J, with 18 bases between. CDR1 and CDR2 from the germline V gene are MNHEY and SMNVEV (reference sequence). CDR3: CASSLSQGFGTLYGYTF. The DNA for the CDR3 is TGTGCCAGCAGTTTATCCCAGGGGTTCGGGACACTCTATGGCTACACCTTC.

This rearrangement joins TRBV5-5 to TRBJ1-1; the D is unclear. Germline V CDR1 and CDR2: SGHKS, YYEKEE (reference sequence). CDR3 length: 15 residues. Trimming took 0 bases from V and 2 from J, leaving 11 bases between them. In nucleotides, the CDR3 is TGTGCCAGCAGCTTGGGACTTAAACAAAACACTGAAGCTTTCTTT. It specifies CASSLGLKQNTEAFF.

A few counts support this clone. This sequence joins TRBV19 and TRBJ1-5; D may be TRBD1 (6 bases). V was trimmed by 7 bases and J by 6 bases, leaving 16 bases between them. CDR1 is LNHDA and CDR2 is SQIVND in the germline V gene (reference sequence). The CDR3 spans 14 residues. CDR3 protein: CASTIRGFGQPQHF. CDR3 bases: TGTGCCAGTACCATAAGGGGGTTCGGTCAGCCCCAGCATTTT.

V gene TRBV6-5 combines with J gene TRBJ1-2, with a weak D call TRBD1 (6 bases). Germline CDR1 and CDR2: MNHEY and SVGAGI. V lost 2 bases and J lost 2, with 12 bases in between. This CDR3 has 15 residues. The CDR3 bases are TGTGCCAGCAGTTACAGTAAGGGGGACAACTATGGCTACACCTTC. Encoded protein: CASSYSKGDNYGYTF.

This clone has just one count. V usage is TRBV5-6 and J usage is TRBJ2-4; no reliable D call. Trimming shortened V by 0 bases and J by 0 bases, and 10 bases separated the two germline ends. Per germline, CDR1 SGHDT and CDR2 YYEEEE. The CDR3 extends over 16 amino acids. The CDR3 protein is CASSLESDLAKNIQYF. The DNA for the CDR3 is TGTGCCAGCAGCTTGGAGTCAGACCTAGCCAAAAACATTCAGTACTTC.

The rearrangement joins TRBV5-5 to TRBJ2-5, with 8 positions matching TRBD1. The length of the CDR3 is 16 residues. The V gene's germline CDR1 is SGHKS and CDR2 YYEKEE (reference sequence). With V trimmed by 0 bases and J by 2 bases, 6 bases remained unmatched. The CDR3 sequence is CASSLAGQGPQETQYF. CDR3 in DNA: TGTGCCAGCAGCTTGGCCGGACAGGGTCCTCAAGAGACCCAGTACTTC.

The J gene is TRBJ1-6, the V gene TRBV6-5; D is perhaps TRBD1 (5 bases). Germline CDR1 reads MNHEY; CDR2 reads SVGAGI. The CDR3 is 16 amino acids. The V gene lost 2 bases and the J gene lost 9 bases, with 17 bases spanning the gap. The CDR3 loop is CASSYEGQGGISPLHF. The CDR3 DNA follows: TGTGCCAGCAGTTACGAGGGCCAGGGTGGGATTTCACCCCTCCACTTT.

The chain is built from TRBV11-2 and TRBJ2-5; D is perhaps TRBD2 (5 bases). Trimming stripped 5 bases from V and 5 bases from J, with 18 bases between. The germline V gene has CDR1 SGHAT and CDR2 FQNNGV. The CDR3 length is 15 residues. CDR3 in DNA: TGTGCCAGCAGCCAGGAAGCCGGGGTGCGGGAGACCCAGTACTTC. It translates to CASSQEAGVRETQYF.

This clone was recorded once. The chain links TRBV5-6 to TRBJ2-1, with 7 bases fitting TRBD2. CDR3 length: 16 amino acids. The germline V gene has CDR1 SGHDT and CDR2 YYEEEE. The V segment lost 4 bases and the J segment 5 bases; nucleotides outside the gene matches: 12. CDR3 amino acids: CASSPNGDYLNNEQFF. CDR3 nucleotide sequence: TGTGCCAGCAGCCCAAATGGGGACTATCTGAACAATGAGCAGTTCTTC.

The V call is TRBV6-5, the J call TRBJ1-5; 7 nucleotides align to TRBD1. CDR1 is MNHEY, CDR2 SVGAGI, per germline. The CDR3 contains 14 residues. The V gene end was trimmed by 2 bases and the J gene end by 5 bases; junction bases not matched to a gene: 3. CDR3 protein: CASSYRGGHQPQHF. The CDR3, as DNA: TGTGCCAGCAGTTACAGAGGGGGCCATCAGCCCCAGCATTTT.

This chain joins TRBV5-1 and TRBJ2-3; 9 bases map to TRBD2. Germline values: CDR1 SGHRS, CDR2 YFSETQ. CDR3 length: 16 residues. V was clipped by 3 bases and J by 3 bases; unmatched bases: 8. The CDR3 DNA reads TGCGCCAGCAGCTACCTGGGACTAGCAAGAACAGATACGCAGTATTTT. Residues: CASSYLGLARTDTQYF.

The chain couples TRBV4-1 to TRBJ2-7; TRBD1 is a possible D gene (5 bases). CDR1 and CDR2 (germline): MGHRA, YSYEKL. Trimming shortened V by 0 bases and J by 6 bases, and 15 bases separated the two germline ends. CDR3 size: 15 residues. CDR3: CASSQEGRVFTEQYF. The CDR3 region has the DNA TGCGCCAGCAGCCAAGAGGGCAGGGTTTTCACCGAGCAGTACTTC.

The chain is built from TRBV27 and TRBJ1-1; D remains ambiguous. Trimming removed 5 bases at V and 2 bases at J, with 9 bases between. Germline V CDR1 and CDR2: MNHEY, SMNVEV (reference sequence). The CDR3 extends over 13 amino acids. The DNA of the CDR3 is TGTGCCAGCAGTCGGACTGTTAACACTGAAGCTTTCTTT. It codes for CASSRTVNTEAFF.

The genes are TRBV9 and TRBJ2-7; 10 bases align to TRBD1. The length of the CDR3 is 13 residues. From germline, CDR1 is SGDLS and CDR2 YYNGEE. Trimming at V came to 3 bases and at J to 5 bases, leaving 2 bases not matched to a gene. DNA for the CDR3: TGTGCCAGCAGCGAGGGGACAGGGGACGAGCAGTACTTC. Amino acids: CASSEGTGDEQYF.

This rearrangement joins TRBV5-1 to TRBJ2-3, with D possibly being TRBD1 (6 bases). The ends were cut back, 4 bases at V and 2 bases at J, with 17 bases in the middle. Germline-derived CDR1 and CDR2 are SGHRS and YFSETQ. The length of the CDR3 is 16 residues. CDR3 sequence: CASSNRDTAITDTQYF. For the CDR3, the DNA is TGCGCCAGCAGCAACCGGGACACCGCAATCACAGATACGCAGTATTTT.

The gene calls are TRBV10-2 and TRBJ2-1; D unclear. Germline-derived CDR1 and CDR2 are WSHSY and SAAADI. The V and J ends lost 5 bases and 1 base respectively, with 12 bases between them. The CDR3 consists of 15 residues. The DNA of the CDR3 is TGCGCCAGCAGTCCCGGACCGAAGTCCTACAATGAGCAGTTCTTC. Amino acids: CASSPGPKSYNEQFF.

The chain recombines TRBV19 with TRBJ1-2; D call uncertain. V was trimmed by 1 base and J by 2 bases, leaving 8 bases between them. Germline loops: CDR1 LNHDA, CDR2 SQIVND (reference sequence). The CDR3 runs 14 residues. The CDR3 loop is CASSIGPSNYGYTF. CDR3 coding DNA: TGTGCCAGTAGTATAGGTCCCAGCAACTATGGCTACACCTTC.

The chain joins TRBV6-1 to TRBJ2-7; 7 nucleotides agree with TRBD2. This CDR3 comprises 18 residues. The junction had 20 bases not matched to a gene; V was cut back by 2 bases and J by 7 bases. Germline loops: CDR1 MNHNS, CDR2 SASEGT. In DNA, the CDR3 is TGTGCCAGCAGTGAATTAGACCTTATCGGCGGGAGTCGAAGAGAGCAGTACTTC. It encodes CASSELDLIGGSRREQYF.

The CDR3 DNA reads TGTGCCAGCAGCGTGAGGGGGCCTAAGCAAGAGACCCAGTACTTC. It translates to CASSVRGPKQETQYF. The rearrangement joins TRBV9 to TRBJ2-5, with 7 bases identical to TRBD1. In germline, CDR1 is SGDLS, CDR2 YYNGEE. V shed 2 bases and J 2 bases; nucleotides not matched to a gene: 6. CDR3 length: 15 residues. Filled out from reference TRBV9 and TRBJ2-5, the complete variable domain reads DSGVTQTPKHLITATGQRVTLRCSPRSGDLSVYWYQQSLDQGLQFLIQYYNGEERAKGNILERFSAQQFPDLHSELNLSSLELGDSALYFCASSVRGPKQETQYFGPGTRLLVL.

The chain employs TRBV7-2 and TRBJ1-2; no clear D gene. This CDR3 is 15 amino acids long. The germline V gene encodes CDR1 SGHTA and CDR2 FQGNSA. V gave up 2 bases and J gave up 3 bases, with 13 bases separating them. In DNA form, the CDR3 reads TGTGCCAGCAGCTTAAATTCTGAAACAGACTATGGCTACACCTTC. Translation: CASSLNSETDYGYTF.

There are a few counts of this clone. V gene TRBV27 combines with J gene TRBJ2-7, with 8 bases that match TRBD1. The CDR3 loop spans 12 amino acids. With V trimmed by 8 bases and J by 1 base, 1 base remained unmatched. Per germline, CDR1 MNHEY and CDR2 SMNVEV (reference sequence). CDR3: CASRDRSYEQYF. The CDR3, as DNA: TGTGCCAGCCGGGACAGGTCCTACGAGCAGTACTTC.

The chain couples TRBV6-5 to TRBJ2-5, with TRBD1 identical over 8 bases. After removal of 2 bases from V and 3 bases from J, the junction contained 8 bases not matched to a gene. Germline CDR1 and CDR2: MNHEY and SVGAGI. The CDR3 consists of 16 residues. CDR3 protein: CASSYPDREGKETQYF. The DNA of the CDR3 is TGTGCCAGCAGTTACCCGGACAGGGAAGGAAAAGAGACCCAGTACTTC.